This T cell receptor (beta chain) was sequenced for a study of T cell changes during pregnancy in multiple sclerosis. The data were produced by immunoSEQ multiplex PCR, yet TCRdb's version contains in-frame clones alone and is incomplete. The profile shows over 45,000 clones, about nine tenths of them singletons. Trimming removed 4 bases from V and 8 bases from J, with 15 bases in between. Germline values: CDR1 SGHRS, CDR2 YFSETQ. The CDR3 extends over 13 amino acids. The genes are TRBV5-1 and TRBJ1-2, with D perhaps matching TRBD1 (6 bases). The receptor was derived from a female donor with multiple sclerosis, enrolled in a pregnancy study. The input for sequencing was CD4+ T cells from peripheral blood mononuclear cells, taken after pregnancy. For the CDR3, the DNA is TGCGCCAGCAGCATGCAGGGGCAATGGGGCTACACCTTC. It encodes CASSMQGQWGYTF.